These 21 T cell receptor beta chains were all obtained from the same sample, sequenced in a study of vaccination effects on CD4 cells after COVID-19. Clones were read by immunoSEQ multiplex PCR, and TCRdb kept only the in-frame ones, dropping some. The repertoire holds approximately 40,000 clones, with more than 60% as singletons. Within the ViraFEST assay, antigen-specific CD4+ T cells underwent expansion with viral peptide pools prior to sequencing. Scientists isolated CD4+ T cells after a roughly nine-day culture period ended. Nucleocapsid antibody tests were negative, and the vaccine recipients had no prior SARS-CoV-2 infection. Their antigen targets remain unknown. This specimen consisted of CD4+ T cells from PBMCs cultured with SARS-CoV-2 spike peptides, obtained before COVID-19 vaccination. The receptors were sampled from a human donor who received a COVID-19 vaccine.

The chain is built from TRBV11-2 and TRBJ2-2, with 11 bases matching TRBD2. Germline values: CDR1 SGHAT, CDR2 FQNNGV. With 4 bases clipped from V and 1 base from J, the junction kept 11 bases outside the gene matches. This CDR3 is built from 19 residues. This CDR3 is CASSSPGGSGRVNTGELFF. CDR3 sequence (DNA): TGTGCCAGCAGCTCCCCGGGTGGTAGCGGGAGGGTGAACACCGGGGAGCTGTTTTTT. Complete variable domain (other parts from reference TRBV11-2 and TRBJ2-2): EAGVAQSPRYKIIEKRQSVAFWCNPISGHATLYWYQQILGQGPKLLIQFQNNGVVDDSQLPKDRFSAERLKGVDSTLKIQPAKLEDSAVYLCASSSPGGSGRVNTGELFFGEGSRLTVL.

The chain uses TRBV18 and TRBJ1-1, with TRBD1 as a possible D gene (5 bases). The CDR3 is 12 amino acids. Germline V gene lookup returns CDR1 KGHSH and CDR2 LQKENI. Trimming cost V 4 bases and J 8 bases, with 11 bases left between them. The CDR3 nucleotides read TGTGCCAGCTCACGACCGGGGGAAGAAGCTTTCTTT. The encoded protein is CASSRPGEEAFF.

This clone was picked up one time. The gene calls are TRBV30 and TRBJ1-1, with D perhaps TRBD1 (6 bases). V lost 0 bases and J lost 6, with 8 bases in between. The CDR3 totals 12 residues. Germline V gene lookup returns CDR1 GTSNPN and CDR2 SVGIG (reference sequence). The CDR3 DNA reads as TGTGCCTGGAGTGTAAGGGGGGCTGAAGCTTTCTTT. Residues: CAWSVRGAEAFF. The whole variable domain, filled in from reference TRBV30 and TRBJ1-1, reads SQTIHQWPATLVQPVGSPLSLECTVEGTSNPNLYWYRQAAGRGLQLLFYSVGIGQISSEVPQNLSASRPQDRQFILSSKKLLLSDSGFYLCAWSVRGAEAFFGQGTRLTVV.

The chain employs TRBV11-2 and TRBJ2-5; 16 bases line up with TRBD2. Germline V lookup: CDR1 SGHAT, CDR2 FQNNGV. Trimming removed 5 bases from V and 6 bases from J; junction bases left unmatched: 15. The CDR3 loop spans 19 amino acids. The CDR3 reads CASSTSGSWGLAGGKTQYF. The CDR3 DNA reads as TGTGCCAGCAGCACTAGTGGGAGTTGGGGACTAGCGGGAGGGAAGACCCAGTACTTC.

V and J are TRBV5-1 and TRBJ2-2; D unclear. V was shortened by 0 bases and J by 0 bases, with 6 bases between the two germline ends. This CDR3 region has 15 residues. CDR1 is SGHRS and CDR2 is YFSETQ in the germline V gene. The CDR3 loop reads CASSLGSTNTGELFF. The CDR3 DNA is TGCGCCAGCAGCTTGGGCAGCACGAACACCGGGGAGCTGTTTTTT.

This clone was picked up a small number of times. J is TRBJ1-1 and V is TRBV6-2 or TRBV6-3, with D hard to call. This CDR3 spans 14 amino acids. Deletions cut 0 bases from V and 5 bases from J, with 10 bases between. Germline lookup yields CDR1 MNHEY and CDR2 SVGEGT. CDR3 amino acids: CASSYSNLGTEAFF. The CDR3 region has the DNA TGTGCCAGCAGTTACTCGAATCTTGGTACTGAAGCTTTCTTT.

The genes are TRBV11-2 and TRBJ2-2; D could derive from TRBD1 or TRBD2 (5 bases each). Deletions cut 4 bases from V and 10 bases from J, with 19 bases between. This CDR3 region has 15 residues. Looked up from germline, CDR1 is SGHAT and CDR2 is FQNNGV. The CDR3 reads CASSSTGTQYKELFF. The CDR3 DNA follows: TGTGCCAGCAGCTCAACCGGGACCCAGTATAAGGAGCTGTTTTTT.

The chain employs TRBV5-1 and TRBJ1-6; D call uncertain. The CDR3 extends over 18 amino acids. Trimming took 4 bases from V and 0 from J, leaving 17 bases between them. Germline CDR1 reads SGHRS; CDR2 reads YFSETQ. CDR3 residues: CASSEPYGGSSYNSPLHF. In DNA form, the CDR3 reads TGCGCCAGCAGCGAACCTTACGGCGGGAGCTCCTATAATTCACCCCTCCACTTT. The complete variable domain, with remaining parts taken from reference TRBV5-1 and TRBJ1-6, reads KAGVTQTPRYLIKTRGQQVTLSCSPISGHRSVSWYQQTPGQGLQFLFEYFSETQRNKGNFPGRFSGRQFSNSRSEMNVSTLELGDSALYLCASSEPYGGSSYNSPLHFGNGTRLTVT.

The chain uses TRBV27 and TRBJ1-6, with TRBD1 as a possible D gene (6 bases). The CDR3 extends over 14 amino acids. V was shortened by 3 bases and J by 12 bases, with 15 bases between the two germline ends. Germline lookup yields CDR1 MNHEY and CDR2 SMNVEV (reference sequence). DNA of the CDR3: TGTGCCAGCAGTTTTTCGTCTCAGGGGAGACCCCTCCACTTT. It translates to CASSFSSQGRPLHF.

This clone was seen a single time. The V gene is TRBV3-1 (or the pseudogene TRBV3-2), the J gene TRBJ1-6; D gene unclear. Trimming removed 1 base at V and 7 bases at J, with 11 bases between. In germline, CDR1 is LGHDT, CDR2 YNNKEL (reference sequence). The CDR3 totals 15 residues. CDR3 DNA sequence: TGTGCCAGCAGCCAAGGTCAGGCAGGAAATTCACCCCTCCACTTT. Encoded protein: CASSQGQAGNSPLHF.

Only a few counts were recorded for this clone. The chain uses TRBV28 and TRBJ1-2; D not resolved. The V gene lost 6 bases and the J gene lost 4 bases, with 18 bases spanning the gap. CDR3 length: 15 residues. Germline values: CDR1 MDHEN, CDR2 SYDVKM. The CDR3 DNA sequence: TGTGCCAGCAGGTCCCTCGGGCGCCTTCTCTATGGCTACACCTTC. Encoded protein: CASRSLGRLLYGYTF.

The J gene is TRBJ2-2, the V gene TRBV7-3; D gene unclear. Trimming pared 5 bases from V and 7 bases from J, leaving 20 bases between. CDR1 is SGHTA, CDR2 FQGTGA, per germline. The CDR3 has 16 residues. CDR3 in amino acids: CASSPAWGSQDGELFF. In nucleotides, the CDR3 is TGTGCCAGCAGCCCGGCTTGGGGTAGTCAGGACGGGGAGCTGTTTTTT.

The genes are TRBV4-1 and TRBJ2-3, with TRBD2 as a possible D gene (6 bases). CDR1 is MGHRA and CDR2 is YSYEKL in the germline V gene. This CDR3 contains 17 residues. Trimming shortened V by 0 bases and J by 5 bases, and 18 bases separated the two germline ends. DNA of the CDR3: TGCGCCAGCAGCCAAGATAGTAACAGGCGGCGGGGAGATACGCAGTATTTT. Residues: CASSQDSNRRRGDTQYF.

The CDR3 sequence: CASSLIGLAGGHYNEQFF. CDR3 sequence (DNA): TGTGCCAGCAGCCTTATCGGACTAGCGGGAGGGCATTACAATGAGCAGTTCTTC. The rearrangement links TRBV3-1 (or the pseudogene TRBV3-2) to TRBJ2-1; 15 bases agree with TRBD2. Germline V CDR1 and CDR2: LGHDT, YNNKEL (reference sequence). CDR3 length: 18 amino acids. Trimming removed 4 bases from V and 4 bases from J; junction bases left unmatched: 8.

The rearrangement links TRBV30 to TRBJ1-6; 8 nucleotides match TRBD1. The ends lost 4 bases at V and 7 bases at J; junction bases unmatched: 3. This CDR3 has 13 amino acids. In germline, CDR1 is GTSNPN, CDR2 SVGIG (reference sequence). CDR3 region: CAWKTGVNSPLHF. CDR3 nucleotides: TGTGCCTGGAAGACAGGGGTCAATTCACCCCTCCACTTT.

This clone was detected only once. The gene calls are TRBV6-2 or TRBV6-3 and TRBJ1-1, with TRBD1 matching over 10 bases. Germline-derived CDR1 and CDR2 are MNHEY and SVGEGT. After removal of 5 bases from V and 5 bases from J, the junction contained 5 bases not matched to a gene. The CDR3 length is 14 residues. The CDR3 sequence: CASSTRTGGTEAFF. The CDR3 DNA sequence: TGTGCCAGCAGTACGAGGACAGGGGGAACTGAAGCTTTCTTT.

This chain joins TRBV4-3 and TRBJ2-6; TRBD1 aligns across 10 bases. V shed 3 bases and J 4 bases; nucleotides not matched to a gene: 6. CDR1 LGHNA and CDR2 YSLEER come from the germline V gene. This CDR3 contains 17 residues. The CDR3 bases are TGCGCCAGCAGCCAGGACAGGGGGTCAGCCGGGGCCAACGTCCTGACTTTC. It specifies CASSQDRGSAGANVLTF.

This clone was counted a single time. The V gene is TRBV29-1, the J gene TRBJ2-7, with D maybe TRBD1 (5 bases). Trimming pared 4 bases from V and 7 bases from J, leaving 14 bases between. Germline lookup yields CDR1 SQVTM and CDR2 ANQGSEA. The CDR3 runs to 12 residues. The CDR3 nucleotides read TGCAGCGTTGGGGGCTCCGTGCGGGAGCAGTACTTC. It specifies CSVGGSVREQYF.

V gene TRBV6-5 combines with J gene TRBJ1-6; TRBD1 might be the D (5 bases). The germline V and J ends were trimmed by 2 bases and 9 bases, with 17 bases remaining between them. CDR1 is MNHEY, CDR2 SVGAGI, per germline. The CDR3 has 16 amino acids. CDR3 nucleotide sequence: TGTGCCAGCAGTTACGGCCAGGGTAGGGGACGTTCACCCCTCCACTTT. It encodes CASSYGQGRGRSPLHF.

This clone was counted once. V is TRBV19 and J is TRBJ2-3, with 8 bases matching TRBD1. The CDR3 runs to 17 residues. Germline V CDR1 and CDR2: LNHDA, SQIVND (reference sequence). With 7 bases clipped from V and 2 bases from J, the junction kept 14 bases outside the gene matches. The CDR3 DNA sequence: TGTGCCAGTAAAACGGGGATGACAGGGGCGGACACAGATACGCAGTATTTT. It yields the protein CASKTGMTGADTDTQYF.

The V gene is TRBV10-2, the J gene TRBJ1-3; D unclear. Germline CDR1 and CDR2: WSHSY and SAAADI. The V end was cut by 6 bases, the J end by 0 bases, with 6 bases between. The CDR3 extends over 13 amino acids. The CDR3 spells CASSANSGNTIYF. The CDR3 DNA reads as TGCGCCAGCAGCGCGAACTCTGGAAACACCATATATTTT.